These T cell receptor beta chains were read from a single sample in a study of identical twins. TCRdb ran MiXCR on the 5' RACE reads and lists one entry per CDR3 protein. The sample has about 530,000 distinct CDR3 sequences; approximately 20% are singletons. Separately, the same data were catalogued under a study of yellow fever vaccine responses in identical twins.

Sequenced: CD4+ T cells sorted from blood. These receptors were obtained from a woman aged 18-35 years in good health. Both conserved end residues are part of each CDR3. A D gene is named only where the DNA matches it firmly. Only some rows state a clone size, as once, few, many or a class for expanded clones.

CASSSHSDTQYF,TGTGCCAGCAGCTCTCATTCGGATACGCAGTATTTT,12,TRBJ2-3,few,TRBV11-2,NA
CASSYSGLAGDEQYF,TGTGCCAGCAGTTACAGTGGACTAGCGGGAGACGAGCAGTACTTC,15,TRBJ2-7,few,TRBV6-5,TRBD2
CAARGQDYTDTQYF,TGTGCCGCGAGGGGACAGGATTACACAGATACGCAGTATTTT,14,TRBJ2-3,NA,TRBV10-3,TRBD1
CASSLAQLAVNTGELFF,TGCGCCAGCAGCTTGGCACAGCTAGCGGTCAACACCGGGGAGCTGTTTTTT,17,TRBJ2-2,few,TRBV5-1,TRBD2
CASSVAGGAQTEAFF,TGTGCCAGCAGCGTAGCAGGGGGCGCGCAGACTGAAGCTTTCTTT,15,TRBJ1-1,NA,TRBV9,TRBD1
CASSFEYRGSNQPQHF,TGTGCCAGCAGCTTCGAATACAGGGGAAGCAATCAGCCCCAGCATTTT,16,TRBJ1-5,NA,TRBV4-2,TRBD1
CASRQTGGPQYF,TGTGCCAGCAGACAGACAGGGGGACCGCAGTACTTC,12,TRBJ2-7,NA,TRBV27,TRBD1
CASSSAWTSGRYEQYF,TGTGCCAGCAGCTCCGCCTGGACTAGCGGGAGATACGAGCAGTACTTC,16,TRBJ2-7,many,TRBV11-2,TRBD2
CASSAFGSGSGTGELFF,TGTGCCAGCAGCGCCTTCGGGAGCGGGAGTGGCACCGGGGAGCTGTTTTTT,17,TRBJ2-2,few,TRBV9,TRBD2
CASSPSGGRGETQYF,TGTGCCAGCAGCCCCTCCGGGGGGCGCGGGGAGACCCAGTACTTC,15,TRBJ2-5,NA,TRBV12-3/TRBV12-4,NA
CASSTGEGKAFF,TGTGCCAGCAGTACGGGGGAGGGTAAAGCTTTCTTT,12,TRBJ1-1,NA,TRBV6-5,NA
CASISGRAADTQYF,TGTGCCAGCATTAGCGGGAGGGCCGCAGATACGCAGTATTTT,14,TRBJ2-3,few,TRBV2,TRBD2
CATSDSTGVTNTEAFF,TGTGCCACCAGTGACTCAACAGGGGTGACGAACACTGAAGCTTTCTTT,16,TRBJ1-1,few,TRBV24-1,TRBD1
CASSTRSDGLYNEQFF,TGTGCCAGCAGCACAAGGAGCGACGGACTATACAATGAGCAGTTCTTC,16,TRBJ2-1,few,TRBV11-2,NA
CASRTGTLLGPQHF,TGTGCCAGCAGAACCGGGACCTTATTAGGGCCCCAGCATTTT,14,TRBJ1-5,NA,TRBV12-3/TRBV12-4,NA
CASSLVGQGNTGELFF,TGCGCCAGCAGCTTGGTTGGACAGGGTAACACCGGGGAGCTGTTTTTT,16,TRBJ2-2,many,TRBV5-1,TRBD1
CASSYSALTGGETQYF,TGTGCCAGCAGTTACTCTGCATTGACAGGGGGGGAGACCCAGTACTTC,16,TRBJ2-5,NA,TRBV6-5,TRBD1
CASSQDGTSGSHEQFF,TGTGCCAGCAGCCAAGATGGGACTAGCGGGAGCCATGAGCAGTTCTTC,16,TRBJ2-1,NA,TRBV3-1,TRBD2
CASSLSRTNYEQYF,TGTGCCAGCAGCCTATCCAGGACAAACTACGAGCAGTACTTC,14,TRBJ2-7,few,TRBV6-1,NA
CAIRITSGTRYDAYNEQFF,TGTGCCATCAGGATTACTAGCGGGACAAGGTACGATGCCTACAATGAGCAGTTCTTC,19,TRBJ2-1,few,TRBV10-3,TRBD2
CASSFDRVTTEAFF,TGCGCCAGCAGCTTTGACAGGGTAACAACTGAAGCTTTCTTT,14,TRBJ1-1,few,TRBV5-1,TRBD1
CASSRTPGETDTQYF,TGTGCCAGCAGCCGAACACCAGGGGAGACAGATACGCAGTATTTT,15,TRBJ2-3,few,TRBV3-1,NA
CASRGGGGVYEQFF,TGTGCCAGTAGAGGGGGCGGGGGGGTCTATGAGCAGTTCTTC,14,TRBJ2-1,NA,TRBV19,TRBD2
CASSLAAGGNNEQFF,TGTGCCAGCAGCTTAGCAGCGGGGGGAAACAATGAGCAGTTCTTC,15,TRBJ2-1,NA,TRBV7-2,TRBD2
CASSFDAGSEQFF,TGCGCCAGCAGCTTTGACGCCGGCAGTGAGCAGTTCTTC,13,TRBJ2-1,few,TRBV5-1,NA
CASSQDRTVEAFF,TGCGCCAGCAGCCAAGATCGGACGGTTGAAGCTTTCTTT,13,TRBJ1-1,few,TRBV4-1,NA
CASTPDSPTYEQYF,TGTGCCAGCACCCCTGACAGCCCGACCTACGAGCAGTACTTC,14,TRBJ2-7,few,TRBV2,NA
CASSFGGVDTIYF,TGTGCCAGCAGCTTTGGAGGGGTAGACACCATATATTTT,13,TRBJ1-3,few,TRBV11-2,NA
CASSLEALAGGRETQYF,TGTGCCAGCAGCTTAGAAGCTCTAGCGGGGGGGAGAGAGACCCAGTACTTC,17,TRBJ2-5,NA,TRBV11-2,TRBD2
CASTPMGQGEQFF,TGTGCCAGCACCCCCATGGGGCAGGGAGAGCAGTTCTTC,13,TRBJ2-1,NA,TRBV28,NA
CSASSYLAGVGNEQFF,TGCAGTGCTAGTTCGTACTTAGCGGGAGTGGGGAATGAGCAGTTCTTC,16,TRBJ2-1,NA,TRBV20-1,TRBD2
CSVFERDRGRNEQFF,TGCAGCGTTTTCGAACGGGACAGGGGGCGGAATGAGCAGTTCTTC,15,TRBJ2-1,few,TRBV29-1,TRBD1
CASSYSREVYNEQFF,TGTGCCAGCAGTTACAGCAGGGAAGTCTACAATGAGCAGTTCTTC,15,TRBJ2-1,few,TRBV6-5,NA
CATDVGLSGANVLTF,TGTGCCACCGACGTCGGTCTTTCTGGGGCCAACGTCCTGACTTTC,15,TRBJ2-6,NA,TRBV6-1,NA
CAISSLVGAGGNEQFF,TGTGCCATCAGCTCACTTGTGGGAGCGGGGGGAAATGAGCAGTTCTTC,16,TRBJ2-1,few,TRBV10-3,TRBD2
CAAGPGVGNQPQHF,TGTGCCGCAGGGCCAGGGGTGGGCAATCAGCCCCAGCATTTT,14,TRBJ1-5,NA,TRBV2,NA
CASWDNEKLFF,TGCGCCAGCTGGGATAATGAAAAACTGTTTTTT,11,TRBJ1-4,NA,TRBV10-2,NA
CSASPSWLAGSEQYF,TGCAGTGCTAGCCCTAGCTGGCTCGCCGGGTCCGAGCAGTACTTC,15,TRBJ2-7,few,TRBV20-1,NA
CASTFPAVGGETQYF,TGTGCCAGCACCTTCCCGGCGGTGGGAGGTGAGACCCAGTACTTC,15,TRBJ2-5,few,TRBV6-2/TRBV6-3,NA
CASSPRTGWAYEQYF,TGTGCCAGCAGCCCACGGACAGGGTGGGCCTACGAGCAGTACTTC,15,TRBJ2-7,NA,TRBV11-2,TRBD1
CASSLNRIGGSGSVVRNNEQFF,TGTGCCAGCAGTTTAAATCGAATCGGTGGTAGCGGGAGTGTCGTGAGAAACAATGAGCAGTTCTTC,22,TRBJ2-1,NA,TRBV12-3/TRBV12-4,TRBD2
CASKFGDTEAFF,TGTGCCAGCAAGTTTGGGGACACTGAAGCTTTCTTT,12,TRBJ1-1,few,TRBV3-1,NA
CSARLSGKVEQFF,TGCAGTGCTCGGCTGAGCGGGAAAGTGGAGCAGTTCTTC,13,TRBJ2-1,once,TRBV20-1,TRBD2
CGVGQGFTGELFF,TGCGGTGTGGGACAGGGATTCACCGGGGAGCTGTTTTTT,13,TRBJ2-2,few,TRBV7-8,TRBD1
CASRGGGATDTQYF,TGCGCCAGCAGGGGCGGGGGGGCGACAGATACGCAGTATTTT,14,TRBJ2-3,NA,TRBV10-2,TRBD2
CSASGMGYEQYF,TGCAGTGCTAGCGGGATGGGGTACGAGCAGTACTTC,12,TRBJ2-7,few,TRBV20-1,NA
CASSAQGLADF,TGTGCCAGCAGTGCACAGGGACTAGCGGATTTT,11,TRBJ2-3,once,TRBV2,TRBD2
CATSDSTQPQHF,TGTGCCACCAGTGATTCCACACAGCCCCAGCATTTT,12,TRBJ1-5,NA,TRBV24-1,NA
CSARRSGDNTGELFF,TGCAGTGCTAGACGGTCTGGGGATAACACCGGGGAGCTGTTTTTT,15,TRBJ2-2,NA,TRBV20-1,NA
CATSDFHGEAFF,TGTGCCACCAGTGATTTTCACGGTGAAGCTTTCTTT,12,TRBJ1-1,few,TRBV24-1,NA
CASSEGRPMDYGYTF,TGTGCCAGCAGTGAAGGACGGCCTATGGACTATGGCTACACCTTC,15,TRBJ1-2,few,TRBV2,NA